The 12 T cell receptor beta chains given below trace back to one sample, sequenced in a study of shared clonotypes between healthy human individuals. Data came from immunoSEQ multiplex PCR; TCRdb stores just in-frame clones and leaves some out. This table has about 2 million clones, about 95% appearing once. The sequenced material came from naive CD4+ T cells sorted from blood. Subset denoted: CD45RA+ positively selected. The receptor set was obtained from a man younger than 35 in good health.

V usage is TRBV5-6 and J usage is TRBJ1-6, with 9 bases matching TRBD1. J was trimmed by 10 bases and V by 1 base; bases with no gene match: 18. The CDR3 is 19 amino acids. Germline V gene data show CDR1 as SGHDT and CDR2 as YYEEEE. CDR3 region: CASSLRGPGQGFKGSPLHF. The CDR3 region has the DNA TGTGCCAGCAGCTTGCGGGGTCCGGGACAGGGTTTTAAGGGCTCACCCCTCCACTTT.

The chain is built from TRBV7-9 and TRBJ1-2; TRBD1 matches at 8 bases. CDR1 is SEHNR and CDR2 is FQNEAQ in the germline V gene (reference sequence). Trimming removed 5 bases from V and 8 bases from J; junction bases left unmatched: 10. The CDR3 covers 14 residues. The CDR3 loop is CASSPQTGERGYTF. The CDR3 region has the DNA TGTGCCAGCAGCCCCCAGACAGGGGAGCGGGGCTACACCTTC.

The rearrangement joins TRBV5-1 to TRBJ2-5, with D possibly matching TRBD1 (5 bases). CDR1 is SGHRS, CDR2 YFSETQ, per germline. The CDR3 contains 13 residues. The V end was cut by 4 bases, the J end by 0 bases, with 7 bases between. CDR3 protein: CASSADNQETQYF. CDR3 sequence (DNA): TGCGCCAGCAGCGCGGACAACCAAGAGACCCAGTACTTC.

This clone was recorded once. CDR3 nucleotides: TGTGCCAGCAGCTTATCCAGTCCTGCCTACGAGCAGTACTTC. Its translation is CASSLSSPAYEQYF. J is TRBJ2-7 and V is TRBV7-2, with unresolved D. The V gene lost 2 bases and the J gene lost 2 bases, with 10 bases spanning the gap. Germline CDR1 SGHTA, CDR2 FQGNSA. This CDR3 has 14 amino acids.

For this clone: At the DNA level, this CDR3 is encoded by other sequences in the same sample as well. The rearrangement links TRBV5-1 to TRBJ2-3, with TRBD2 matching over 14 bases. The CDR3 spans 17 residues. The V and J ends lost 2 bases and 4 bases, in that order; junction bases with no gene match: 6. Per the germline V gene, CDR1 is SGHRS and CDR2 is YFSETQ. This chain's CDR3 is CASSLGLAGGPADTQYF. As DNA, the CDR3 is TGCGCCAGCAGCTTAGGACTAGCGGGGGGCCCCGCAGATACGCAGTATTTT. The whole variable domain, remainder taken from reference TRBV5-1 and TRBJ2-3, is KAGVTQTPRYLIKTRGQQVTLSCSPISGHRSVSWYQQTPGQGLQFLFEYFSETQRNKGNFPGRFSGRQFSNSRSEMNVSTLELGDSALYLCASSLGLAGGPADTQYFGPGTRLTVL.

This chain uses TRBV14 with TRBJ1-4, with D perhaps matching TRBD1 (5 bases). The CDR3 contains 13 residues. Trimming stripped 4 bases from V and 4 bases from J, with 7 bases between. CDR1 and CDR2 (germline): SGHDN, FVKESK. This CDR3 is CASSRGVNEKLFF. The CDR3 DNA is TGTGCCAGCAGCCGAGGGGTTAATGAAAAACTGTTTTTT.

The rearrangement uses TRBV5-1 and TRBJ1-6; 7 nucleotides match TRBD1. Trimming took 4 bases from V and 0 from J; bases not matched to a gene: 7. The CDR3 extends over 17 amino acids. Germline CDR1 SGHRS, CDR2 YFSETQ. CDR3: CASSTRTGSSYNSPLHF. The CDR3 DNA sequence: TGCGCCAGCAGCACCCGGACAGGAAGCTCCTATAATTCACCCCTCCACTTT.

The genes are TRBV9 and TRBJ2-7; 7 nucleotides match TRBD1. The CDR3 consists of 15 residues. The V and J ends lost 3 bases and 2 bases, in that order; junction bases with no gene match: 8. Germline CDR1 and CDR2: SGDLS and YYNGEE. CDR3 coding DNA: TGTGCCAGCAGCGCCAGGACAGGTTCCACCTACGAGCAGTACTTC. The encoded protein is CASSARTGSTYEQYF.

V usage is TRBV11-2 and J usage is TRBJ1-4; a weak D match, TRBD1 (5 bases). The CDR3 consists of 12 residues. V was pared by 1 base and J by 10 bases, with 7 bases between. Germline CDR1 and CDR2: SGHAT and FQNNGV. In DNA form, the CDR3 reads TGTGCCAGCAGCTTAGCGGGGGGAAAACTGTTTTTT. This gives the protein CASSLAGGKLFF.

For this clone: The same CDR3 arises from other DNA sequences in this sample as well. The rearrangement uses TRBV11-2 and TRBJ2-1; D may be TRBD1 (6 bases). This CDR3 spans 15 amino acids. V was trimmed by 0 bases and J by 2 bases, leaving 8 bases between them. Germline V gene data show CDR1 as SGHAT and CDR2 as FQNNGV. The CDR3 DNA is TGTGCCAGCAGCTTAGATAGGGGGACCTACAATGAGCAGTTCTTC. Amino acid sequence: CASSLDRGTYNEQFF.

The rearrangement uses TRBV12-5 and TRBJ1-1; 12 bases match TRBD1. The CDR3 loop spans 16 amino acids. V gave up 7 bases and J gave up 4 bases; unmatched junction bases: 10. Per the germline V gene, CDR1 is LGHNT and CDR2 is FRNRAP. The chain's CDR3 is CASAPRDRGLGTEAFF. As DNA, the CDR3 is TGTGCTAGTGCCCCCCGGGACAGGGGGCTTGGCACTGAAGCTTTCTTT.

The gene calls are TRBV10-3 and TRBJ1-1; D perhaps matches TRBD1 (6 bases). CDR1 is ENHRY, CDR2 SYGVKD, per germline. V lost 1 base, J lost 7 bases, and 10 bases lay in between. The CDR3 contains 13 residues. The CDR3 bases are TGTGCCATCAGTGAGTTACAGGGTGGTGAAGCTTTCTTT. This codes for CAISELQGGEAFF.